The present entry profiles one TCR beta chain with its context. Its specificity is unknown. The time point here: persistent/refractory GD, antithyroid drugs over 5 years with positive TRAb. RNA isolated from PBMCs was used to make the TCR library. These data belong to a study of regulatory T cells in long-lasting Graves disease. Whole-study results and caveats: Between persistent patients, more than 2,500 public clonotypes were shared, exceeding the roughly 1,000 shared between new patients. TRBV28, TRBJ1-2 and TRBJ2-5 were favored in persistent disease.

HTBI primers from iRepertoire and Arm-PCR of CDR3 regions yielded the TCR beta libraries. TCRdb used MiXCR to reprocess the multiplex PCR reads, holding one entry per CDR3 protein. The table records about 290,000 distinct CDR3 sequences, 20% to 25% of them present only once. Germline lookup yields CDR1 MGHRA and CDR2 YSYEKL. Trimming left V 6 bases short and J 0 bases short, with 11 bases between. This CDR3 is built from 14 residues. The receptor's source is a female donor with Graves disease. The chain joins TRBV4-1 to TRBJ1-1, with D possibly TRBD1 on 5 matching bases. The source was peripheral blood mononuclear cells (PBMCs), collected when the disease was refractory, from a patient treated with antithyroid drugs. The CDR3 is CASRRGLMNTEAFF. In DNA, the CDR3 is TGCGCCAGCAGACGGGGCCTGATGAACACTGAAGCTTTCTTT.